The following is a TCR beta chain sequence with its context. What antigen it recognizes has not been identified. Base qualities are missing; no much larger clone stands one base away. The entry originates in a study of shared clonotypes between healthy human individuals (dated by TCRdb to the early 2020s). About the study as a whole: Three men and a couple of women, aged 18 to 49 years, made up the cohort. Libraries were prepared and TCR repertoires were sequenced by different laboratories using diverse techniques, in order to increase sequencing depth and limit assay-specific biases. To estimate repertoire size and how much clonotypes are shared between individuals, the study performed deep sequencing of blood TCR repertoires from a handful of healthy adults. For each donor, CD4 naive and CD4 memory were each run on three plates, CD8 naive on two plates, and CD8 memory on one plate. Per donor, leukapheresis produced somewhere between about 0.85 and 8.9 billion PBMCs. General conclusions and limits of the study: Because the study included only a small number of donors, the genetic and exposure-history diversity represented was limited. Sampling was restricted to blood, and TCR repertoires in tissues likely differ from the TCR repertoires found in blood. About 4.5% of naive CD4, 3.5% of naive CD8, roughly 2.5% of memory CD4, and 0.4% of memory CD8 clonotypes were shared across a few donors. Compared with non-shared clonotypes, clonotypes shared by all four sorted-subset donors had higher generation probabilities. Based on pairwise subsampling, the degree of clonotype sharing among donors was expected to be affected by sequencing depth. Estimated clonotype richness was generally larger for naive than for memory subsets. Rarefaction of sorted-subset datasets indicated incomplete sequencing despite the large sequencing depth.

The donors were healthy, HIV-negative adults with no recently reported acute infections or vaccinations. Every donor was a Caucasian adult living in Nashville, Tennessee, USA. CD4+ T cells were enriched by magnetic negative selection, after which naive cells were positively selected on CD45RA and the negative fraction was taken as the memory subset. Blood was collected by leukapheresis, and PBMCs were isolated by Ficoll-Histopaque density gradient centrifugation and then cryopreserved in liquid nitrogen vapor phase. Analytical flow cytometry was used to check the purity and quantity of each magnetically sorted T cell population. Genomic DNA was isolated from each sorted fraction and quantified by UV absorbance on a Nanodrop 2000c. TCR CDR3 regions were amplified from genomic DNA by multiplex PCR using the deep immunoSEQ assay. Extracted genomic DNA from each cell subset was distributed evenly across all wells of several immunoSEQ 96-well plates, and each plate was treated as a replicate. Each replicate PCR for sorted subsets received approximately 220 ng genomic DNA, equal to roughly 33,000 T cell genomes. Purified libraries were measured with a Qubit 3.0 fluorometer, size-checked on a Bioanalyzer 2100, and measured again with the KAPA Library Quantification kit. A separate single-read 150-cycle Illumina NextSeq 550 flow cell was used to sequence each immunoSEQ 96-well plate. On the study's bioinformatics: The immunoSEQ output contained only junctional sequences without quality scores, so filtering could not match that applied to full-length reads. To assign V/J genes and CDR3, sequences were annotated using PyIR, a Python wrapper for IgBLAST v1.9, with IMGT germline references. Reads were filtered out if the reads had weak V/J assignments (E-value above 1e-6), no CDR3, stop codons, out-of-frame junctions, or ambiguous translated residues. A V3J clonotype was defined by an identical inferred V gene, J gene, and CDR3 amino acid sequence. To compute the percentage overlap between repertoires, the number of shared unique clonotypes was divided by the size of the smaller repertoire. RTK rarefaction, the Chao1 estimator, and Recon v2.1 estimates of unobserved clonotypes were used to assess repertoire richness. OLGA was used to compute generation probabilities for all TCRbeta clonotypes that the gDNA method yielded from a handful of donors. TCRdb retrieved this table from immuneACCESS and kept in-frame rearrangements only. Not all clones are present; in checked studies, unresolved V genes account for under half, and no reason is known for the remainder. The V and J calls and clone size were taken over from that table, and D and trimming were inferred from the DNA. This sample lists roughly 2.5 million clones; around 90% were detected once. The ten largest account for roughly 0.15% of the sample.

The germline V gene yields MDHEN for CDR1 and SYDVKM for CDR2. V sheds 5 bases and J sheds 8 bases, leaving 15 bases between their ends. The CDR3 numbers 13 residues from cysteine through phenylalanine. Only the CDR3 DNA is retained, 39 bases long and in frame from the first base. The sequenced sample consisted of naive CD4+ T cells sorted from blood. The sample's cell subset or site label is to be understood as: CD45RA+ positively selected. Rearrangement joined TRBV28 to TRBJ1-2, with a tentative D gene TRBD1 over 6 matching bases. The source is a man aged 18 to 29 in good health. The sequence in DNA is TGTGCCAGCAGTCCAGGGGTCTTGGGGGGCTACACCTTC. Its product reads: CASSPGVLGGYTF.